This T cell receptor beta chain was obtained from a study of T cells in Graves' hyperthyroidism and ophthalmopathy. Patients with uncontrolled infections, other autoimmune diseases, pregnancy or lactation were excluded. This clonotype was picked up many times. The antigen is not known. From RNA transcripts, TCR beta CDR3 regions were amplified. An initial round of RT-PCR targeting the TCR CDR3 relied on the HTBI primer set. TCRdb re-analysed the multiplex PCR reads in MiXCR, keeping a single row per CDR3 protein. The sample has almost 600,000 distinct CDR3 sequences, 46% seen once. This CDR3 has 14 amino acids. Germline trimming cut 3 bases from V and 5 bases from J; bases unmatched to any gene: 6. Germline V CDR1 and CDR2: DFQATT, SNEGSKA (reference sequence). Study-wide results and limits: Model predictions of ophthalmopathy came a median around 7.1 months before onset. Most thyroid clonotypes expanded above 0.001 appeared in blood too. A model using 13 V-J features told ophthalmopathy apart from stable hyperthyroidism.

The TCR sequence derives from a woman aged 18-30 years with Graves' hyperthyroidism. This chain uses TRBV20-1 with TRBJ1-5, with 8 bases that match TRBD1. The specimen was peripheral blood or thyroid tissue (not recorded which). The DNA of the CDR3 is TGCAGTGCTAGGGGAGGACAGGGACATCAGCCCCAGCATTTT. This translates into CSARGGQGHQPQHF.